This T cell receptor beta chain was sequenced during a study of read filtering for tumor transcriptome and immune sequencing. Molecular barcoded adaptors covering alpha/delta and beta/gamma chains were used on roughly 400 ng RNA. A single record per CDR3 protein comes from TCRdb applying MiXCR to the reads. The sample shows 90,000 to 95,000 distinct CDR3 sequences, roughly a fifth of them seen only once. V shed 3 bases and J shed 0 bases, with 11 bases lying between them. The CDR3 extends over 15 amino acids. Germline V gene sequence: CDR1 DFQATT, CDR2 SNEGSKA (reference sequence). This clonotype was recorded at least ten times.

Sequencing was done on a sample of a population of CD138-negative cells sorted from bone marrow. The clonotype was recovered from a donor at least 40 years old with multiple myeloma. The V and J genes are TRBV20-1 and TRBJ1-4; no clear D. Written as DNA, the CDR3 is TGCAGTGCTAGGGGCAGAGGATCAACTAATGAAAAACTGTTTTTT. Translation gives CSARGRGSTNEKLFF.